This T cell receptor beta chain was recorded in a study of CD8+CD57+ T cells in acquired aplastic anemia. Study overall: Each DNA sample taken from sorted CD4+ and CD8+ cells came to about 3 ug on average. Healthy donor CD4+ cell samples had a mean of about 10 million reads.

General study points: Patients and controls turned out to have twenty-nine CD8+ CDR3 sequences in common.

With respect to this clonotype: The target antigen is unknown.

The TCR beta profiling, which covered VDJ combination and CDR3 sequence, was carried out using genomic DNA as the template. TCRdb called the reads again in MiXCR, with one record for every CDR3 protein. The sample holds about 180,000 distinct CDR3 sequences, about half seen once. The clonotype comes from a human donor in good health. The material sequenced was sorted CD4+, CD8+, or CD8+CD57+ T cells (not recorded which) from PBMCs.

The CDR3 DNA sequence: TGTGCCAGCAGCGCTCCACTTAGCGGGAGCTTAACCACAGATACGCAGTATTTT. This codes for CASSAPLSGSLTTDTQYF. The rearrangement links TRBV11-1 to TRBJ2-3; 9 nucleotides match TRBD2. V trimming: 5 bases; J trimming: 2 bases; junction bases outside the gene matches: 14. The CDR3 is 18 amino acids. Germline V CDR1 and CDR2: SGHAT, FQDESV (reference sequence).